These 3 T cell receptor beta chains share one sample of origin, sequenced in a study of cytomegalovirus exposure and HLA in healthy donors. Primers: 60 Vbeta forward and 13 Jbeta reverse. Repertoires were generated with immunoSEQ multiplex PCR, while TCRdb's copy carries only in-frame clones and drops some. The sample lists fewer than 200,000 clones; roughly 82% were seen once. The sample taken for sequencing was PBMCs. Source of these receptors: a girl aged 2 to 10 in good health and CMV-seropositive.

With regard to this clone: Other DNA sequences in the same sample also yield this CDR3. The CDR3 nucleotides are TGCGCCAGCAGCTTGGCCGTCCAAGAGACCCAGTACTTC. This translates into CASSLAVQETQYF. This chain joins TRBV5-1 and TRBJ2-5; D is uncertain. The CDR3 spans 13 residues. Germline CDR1 reads SGHRS; CDR2 reads YFSETQ. V lost 0 bases and J lost 1, with 4 bases in between.

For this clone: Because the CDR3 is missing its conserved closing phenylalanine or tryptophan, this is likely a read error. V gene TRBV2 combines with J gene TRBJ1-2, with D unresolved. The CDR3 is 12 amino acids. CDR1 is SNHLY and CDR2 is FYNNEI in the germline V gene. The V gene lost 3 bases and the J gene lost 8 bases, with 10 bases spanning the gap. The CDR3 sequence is CASSEVHAGYTS. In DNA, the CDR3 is TGTGCCAGCAGTGAGGTCCACGCGGGCTACACCTCC.

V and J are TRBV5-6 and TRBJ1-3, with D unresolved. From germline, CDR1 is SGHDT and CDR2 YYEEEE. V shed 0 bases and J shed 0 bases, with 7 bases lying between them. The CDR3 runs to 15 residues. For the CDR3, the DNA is TGTGCCAGCAGCTTGGGGCCTGACTCTGGAAACACCATATATTTT. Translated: CASSLGPDSGNTIYF.